Detailed here is one T cell receptor (beta chain). The data stem from a study of cytomegalovirus exposure and HLA in healthy donors. Primers included in the PCR were 60 Vbeta and 13 Jbeta primers. The data were produced by immunoSEQ multiplex PCR, yet TCRdb's version contains in-frame clones alone and is incomplete. The profile shows 62,000 or so clones, approximately 89% of them singletons. The CDR3 is 17 amino acids. The V gene's germline CDR1 is SNHLY and CDR2 FYNNEI. The trim removed 4 bases at V and 2 bases at J, leaving 11 bases unmatched. V gene TRBV2 combines with J gene TRBJ2-5, with 9 bases aligning to TRBD2. The material sequenced was PBMCs. The sequence came from a man aged 18 to 29 in good health and CMV-seronegative. The CDR3 protein is CASSGGGSGGQQETQYF. The CDR3 nucleotides read TGTGCCAGCAGTGGGGGGGGTAGCGGGGGACAACAAGAGACCCAGTACTTC.